Reported below is one T cell receptor (beta chain). Its antigen is undetermined. These data belong to a study of T cell repertoires in cytomegalovirus infection. Overall study context: The study used recently identified HLA-C-restricted and well-studied HLA-B-restricted CMV epitopes. TCR beta signatures that were public indicated CMV infection and matching HLA type.

Study-level points and caveats: Frequencies of public TCR beta families were cumulated, and this identified carriers of CMV plus the relevant HLA. HLA-C-restricted CMV clonotypes gave the most frequent clonotype in two of eight donors.

TCRdb reprocessed the reads via MiXCR and lists one record per CDR3 protein. The sample shows tens of thousands of distinct CDR3 sequences, around 37% of them seen only once. The material was CD8+ T cells from cultured PBMCs, obtained from culture after CMV antigen stimulation. The source is a human donor in good health (CMV status not recorded). Some clones in this sample may be carry-over from other donors' samples.

CDR3 amino acids: CSVEELMGGYTF. CDR3 nucleotides: TGCAGCGTTGAAGAGTTGATGGGTGGCTACACCTTC. This rearrangement joins TRBV29-1 to TRBJ1-2, with D unclear. CDR1 and CDR2 (germline): SQVTM, ANQGSEA. V lost 0 bases and J lost 7, with 9 bases in between. This CDR3 contains 12 residues.